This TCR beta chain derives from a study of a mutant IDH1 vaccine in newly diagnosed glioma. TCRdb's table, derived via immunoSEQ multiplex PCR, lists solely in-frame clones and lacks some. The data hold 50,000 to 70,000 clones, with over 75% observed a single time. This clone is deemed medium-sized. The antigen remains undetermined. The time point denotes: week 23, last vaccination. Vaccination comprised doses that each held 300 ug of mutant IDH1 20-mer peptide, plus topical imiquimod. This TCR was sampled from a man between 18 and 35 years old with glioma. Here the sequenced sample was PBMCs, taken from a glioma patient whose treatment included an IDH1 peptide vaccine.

The CDR3 is CASSSYVSNTEAFF. In DNA form, the CDR3 reads TGTGCCAGCAGCTCCTACGTTTCCAACACTGAAGCTTTCTTT. The gene calls are TRBV7-9 and TRBJ1-1; D remains unclear. This CDR3 is 14 amino acids long. From germline, CDR1 is SEHNR and CDR2 FQNEAQ (reference sequence). V was pared by 4 bases and J by 2 bases, with 11 bases between.